This T cell receptor beta chain emerged from a study of blood T cell repertoires in COVID-19. Overall study context: Sources were T cells, B-cell-depleted T cells, or PBMCs; the material itself was cDNA or gDNA.

The CDR3 is made up of 15 amino acids. Per the germline V gene, CDR1 is KGHDR and CDR2 is SFDVKD. Unmatched junction bases numbered 11, after V lost 5 bases and J lost 6 bases. A single count supports this clone. TCRdb keeps only in-frame clones here, not all; method: immunoSEQ multiplex PCR. Among roughly 430,000 clones, around 90% were seen once, and the ten largest hold about 2.1%. The TCR comes from a woman in her thirties or forties with acute COVID-19. V and J are TRBV24-1 and TRBJ1-2, with TRBD1 identical over 7 bases. The specimen sequenced was PBMCs or T cells enriched from blood (not recorded which). The CDR3 nucleotides are TGTGCCACCAGTGGTCCCGGGACAGACAGGGATGGCTACACCTTC. This encodes CATSGPGTDRDGYTF.